The 23 T cell receptor beta chains below come from one sample, sequenced in a study of cytomegalovirus exposure and HLA in healthy donors. A multiplex PCR was run with 60 Vbeta primers and 13 Jbeta primers. The table came from immunoSEQ multiplex PCR; TCRdb's copy has only in-frame clones and leaves some out. The data hold about 150,000 clones, with 75% observed a single time. Specimen: PBMCs. All receptors derive from a man between 25 and 39 years old in good health and CMV-seronegative.

CDR3 amino acids: CASSSLTGYSSYNEQFF. CDR3 nucleotides: TGCGCCAGCAGCTCACTTACAGGGTATAGCTCCTACAATGAGCAGTTCTTC. The chain has TRBV5-1 and TRBJ2-1, with D perhaps matching TRBD1 (6 bases). V lost 3 bases to trimming and J lost 0 bases, with 16 bases between them. The germline gives CDR1 SGHRS, CDR2 YFSETQ. The CDR3 is made up of 17 amino acids.

The chain has TRBV5-1 and TRBJ2-1; D not certain. Trimming left V 0 bases short and J 0 bases short, with 10 bases between. The CDR3 is made up of 16 amino acids. Germline lookup yields CDR1 SGHRS and CDR2 YFSETQ. CDR3 DNA: TGCGCCAGCAGCTTGGTGCGAGATAGCTCCTACAATGAGCAGTTCTTC. Translated, it gives CASSLVRDSSYNEQFF.

This clone showed up just a few times. The CDR3 sequence: CAIKTTGASGGVFSYNEQFF. The DNA of the CDR3 is TGTGCCATCAAAACGACAGGGGCTAGCGGGGGGGTATTCTCCTACAATGAGCAGTTCTTC. This rearrangement joins TRBV10-3 to TRBJ2-1; 12 bases fit TRBD2. This CDR3 is built from 20 residues. J was trimmed by 0 bases and V by 7 bases; bases with no gene match: 16. CDR1 is ENHRY and CDR2 is SYGVKD in the germline V gene.

The V gene is TRBV4-2, the J gene TRBJ2-7; perhaps TRBD1 as D (6 bases). The V gene's germline CDR1 is LGHNA and CDR2 YNFKEQ. V was shortened by 4 bases and J by 5 bases, with 15 bases between the two germline ends. The CDR3 length is 14 residues. The CDR3 loop is CASSPGQSPDEQYF. The CDR3 DNA is TGTGCCAGCAGCCCTGGACAGTCCCCCGACGAGCAGTACTTC.

This clone has a single count. The chain employs TRBV18 and TRBJ2-7, with TRBD1 matching over 9 bases. V gave up 0 bases and J gave up 2 bases; unmatched junction bases: 2. CDR3 length: 15 amino acids. Germline-derived CDR1 and CDR2 are KGHSH and LQKENI. For the CDR3, the DNA is TGTGCCAGCTCACCACCGGACAGGGGAGCCTACGAGCAGTACTTC. Residues: CASSPPDRGAYEQYF.

The J gene is TRBJ2-7, the V gene TRBV28; D is perhaps TRBD1 (6 bases). There are 14 residues in the CDR3. Germline V gene sequence: CDR1 MDHEN, CDR2 SYDVKM. V shed 6 bases and J shed 0 bases, with 12 bases lying between them. The chain's CDR3 is CASSTQGSSYEQYF. The CDR3 region has the DNA TGTGCCAGCAGCACACAGGGAAGCTCCTACGAGCAGTACTTC.

The CDR3 nucleotides are TGTGCCAGCAGTGAACCGGGGTATGGCTACACCTTC. It is translated as CASSEPGYGYTF. The chain recombines TRBV6-4 with TRBJ1-2; D is uncertain. This CDR3 is built from 12 residues. Germline V lookup: CDR1 MRHNA, CDR2 SNTAGT. V lost 3 bases and J 5 bases, leaving 7 bases between the germline ends.

The chain carries TRBV5-1 and TRBJ2-7, with 8 positions matching TRBD1. After removal of 3 bases from V and 5 bases from J, the junction contained 10 bases not matched to a gene. Germline loops: CDR1 SGHRS, CDR2 YFSETQ. The CDR3 has 15 residues. The CDR3 region is CASSSLTGGPNEQYF. Written as DNA, the CDR3 is TGCGCCAGCAGCTCACTAACAGGGGGGCCCAACGAGCAGTACTTC.

As concerns this clone: One end of the junction does not line up with germline, which may come from a read error. The chain links TRBV7-9 to TRBJ1-5; D remains unclear. This CDR3 contains 12 residues. The germline CDR1 and CDR2 sequences are SEHNR and FQNEAQ (reference sequence). The CDR3 is CATSNSNQPQHF. CDR3 coding DNA: TGTGCCACCAGCAACTCCAATCAGCCCCAGCATTTT.

V and J are TRBV15 and TRBJ2-2; TRBD1 matches at 9 bases. Germline CDR1 and CDR2: LNHNV and YYDKDF (reference sequence). This CDR3 is 15 amino acids long. After removal of 2 bases from V and 7 bases from J, the junction contained 5 bases not matched to a gene. Here the CDR3 DNA reads TGTGCCACCAGCAGATCACAGGGGGCCTTCGGGGAGCTGTTTTTT. This sequence encodes CATSRSQGAFGELFF. The whole variable domain, remainder taken from reference TRBV15 and TRBJ2-2, is DAMVIQNPRYQVTQFGKPVTLSCSQTLNHNVMYWYQQKSSQAPKLLFHYYDKDFNNEADTPDNFQSRRPNTSFCFLDIRSPGLGDTAMYLCATSRSQGAFGELFFGEGSRLTVL.

This clone was seen once. The gene calls are TRBV9 and TRBJ2-7; D is possibly TRBD1 (7 bases). Germline CDR1 is SGDLS and CDR2 is YYNGEE. Trimming cost V 1 base and J 5 bases, with 10 bases left between them. This CDR3 has 13 amino acids. CDR3 coding DNA: TGTGCCAGCAGCGTACAGGGGGAGGACGAGCAGTACTTC. Residues: CASSVQGEDEQYF.

This sequence joins TRBV5-4 and TRBJ2-6, with D perhaps TRBD1 (6 bases). CDR1 and CDR2 from the germline V gene are SGHNT and YYREEE (reference sequence). Trimming took 0 bases from V and 13 from J, leaving 11 bases between them. This CDR3 has 13 amino acids. The CDR3 region is CASSLVGGRVLTF. Here the CDR3 DNA reads TGTGCCAGCAGCTTGGTAGGGGGTCGGGTCCTGACTTTC.

The chain recombines TRBV9 with TRBJ2-7, with 8 bases identical to TRBD1. The CDR3 is 12 amino acids. Trimming removed 5 bases from V and 7 bases from J; junction bases left unmatched: 5. Germline values: CDR1 SGDLS, CDR2 YYNGEE. CDR3 in amino acids: CASSGTGGEQYF. The CDR3 nucleotides are TGTGCCAGCAGTGGGACAGGTGGGGAGCAGTACTTC.

The chain has TRBV5-1 and TRBJ2-2; D gene uncertain. Per the germline V gene, CDR1 is SGHRS and CDR2 is YFSETQ. CDR3 size: 16 residues. Trimming cost V 0 bases and J 4 bases, with 13 bases left between them. The CDR3 DNA sequence: TGCGCCAGCAGCTTGGTTTTTGGGCAGAGCACCGGGGAGCTGTTTTTT. This encodes CASSLVFGQSTGELFF.

This chain joins TRBV2 and TRBJ2-1, with D possibly TRBD2 on 5 matching bases. Trimming left V 11 bases short and J 6 bases short, with 17 bases between. The CDR3 sequence is 13 residues long. Looked up from germline, CDR1 is SNHLY and CDR2 is FYNNEI. The DNA of the CDR3 is TGTGCCGGCGCCCGAGGGTCGGTCAATGAGCAGTTCTTC. As protein: CAGARGSVNEQFF.

V gene TRBV9 combines with J gene TRBJ2-6; D not resolved. The germline V gene has CDR1 SGDLS and CDR2 YYNGEE. The V end lost 0 bases, the J end lost 2 bases, and 3 bases lay between the germline ends. This CDR3 has 14 amino acids. CDR3 DNA: TGTGCCAGCAGCGTAGGCGCTGGGGCCAACGTCCTGACTTTC. Protein: CASSVGAGANVLTF.

The V and J genes are TRBV5-1 and TRBJ2-1; D is unclear. The V end lost 6 bases, the J end lost 5 bases, and 15 bases lay between the germline ends. The V gene's germline CDR1 is SGHRS and CDR2 YFSETQ. The CDR3 loop spans 14 amino acids. In nucleotides, the CDR3 is TGCGCCAGCACAAAAGGCACAGAAGACAATGAGCAGTTCTTC. Protein sequence: CASTKGTEDNEQFF.

The J gene is TRBJ2-5, the V gene TRBV15; possibly TRBD1 for D (6 bases). Germline CDR1 LNHNV, CDR2 YYDKDF (reference sequence). The CDR3 consists of 13 residues. V was trimmed by 6 bases and J by 1 base, leaving 9 bases between them. This CDR3 is CATRRTVQETQYF. The CDR3 nucleotides read TGTGCCACCAGACGGACAGTCCAAGAGACCCAGTACTTC.

The rearrangement joins TRBV4-1 to TRBJ1-1; possibly TRBD1 for D (5 bases). Per germline, CDR1 MGHRA and CDR2 YSYEKL. CDR3 length equals 14 residues. V was shortened by 4 bases and J by 5 bases, with 14 bases between the two germline ends. This chain's CDR3 is CASSPPGRRTEAFF. The CDR3 region has the DNA TGCGCCAGCAGCCCACCAGGGCGACGAACTGAAGCTTTCTTT.

The V gene is TRBV30, the J gene TRBJ1-5; D gene unclear. The germline CDR1 and CDR2 sequences are GTSNPN and SVGIG (reference sequence). V was cut by 5 bases and J by 5 bases, with 10 bases left in between. This CDR3 has 12 residues. CDR3 nucleotide sequence: TGTGCCTGGCGAGGTGGTGATCAGCCCCAGCATTTT. Its translation: CAWRGGDQPQHF.

The CDR3 sequence: CASSASGTGLGYTF. CDR3 coding DNA: TGTGCCAGCAGTGCCTCCGGGACAGGACTTGGCTACACCTTC. The chain links TRBV27 to TRBJ1-2; 8 nucleotides line up with TRBD1. Germline CDR1 reads MNHEY; CDR2 reads SMNVEV (reference sequence). V dropped 5 bases and J dropped 7; count of bases not matched to a gene: 9. CDR3 length: 14 amino acids.

Written as DNA, the CDR3 is TGTGCCAGCAGTTACTCGATGACACGAGATCAGCCCCAGCATTTT. Translated: CASSYSMTRDQPQHF. The chain joins TRBV6-5 to TRBJ1-5; D is unclear. CDR3 length: 15 amino acids. Germline-derived CDR1 and CDR2 are MNHEY and SVGAGI. V lost 0 bases and J 5 bases, leaving 11 bases between the germline ends.

J is TRBJ1-6 and V is TRBV28; D is possibly TRBD1 (6 bases). The germline V gene encodes CDR1 MDHEN and CDR2 SYDVKM. The CDR3 loop spans 14 amino acids. Trimming stripped 1 base from V and 9 bases from J, with 10 bases between. The chain's CDR3 is CASSLLGRGSPLHF. The DNA of the CDR3 is TGTGCCAGCAGTTTATTGGGCAGGGGTTCACCCCTCCACTTT. Filled out from reference TRBV28 and TRBJ1-6, the complete variable domain reads DVKVTQSSRYLVKRTGEKVFLECVQDMDHENMFWYRQDPGLGLRLIYFSYDVKMKEKGDIPEGYSVSREKKERFSLILESASTNQTSMYLCASSLLGRGSPLHFGNGTRLTVT.